A selection of T cell receptor beta chains follows, all from one sample in a study of blood T cells in healthy people across ages. TCRdb reprocessed the 5' RACE reads with MiXCR, giving one entry per CDR3 protein. The sample holds some 1,800,000 distinct CDR3 sequences; approximately 40% are singletons and the top ten take about 23%. Sequencing was performed on blood. The receptors here all came from a human donor in good health. Both conserved end residues are part of each CDR3. The D gene is left open where the match is weak. Clone size appears in some rows only: once, few, many, or a class for an expanded clone.

size: few
length: 15
V: TRBV7-2
J: TRBJ2-5
D: NA
CDR3: CASTMRGGREETQYF
DNA: TGTGCCAGCACCATGAGGGGGGGGAGGGAAGAGACCCAGTACTTC

size: few
length: 14
V: TRBV7-2
J: TRBJ2-1
D: NA
CDR3: CASSSRPVYNEQFF
DNA: TGTGCCAGCAGCTCCCGGCCCGTATACAATGAGCAGTTCTTC

size: few
length: 15
V: TRBV5-5
J: TRBJ2-5
D: NA
CDR3: CASSLTVTEGETQYF
DNA: TGTGCCAGCAGCTTGACGGTTACCGAGGGAGAGACCCAGTACTTC

size: NA
length: 14
V: TRBV12-5
J: TRBJ2-7
D: NA
CDR3: CASGLYGRTYEQYF
DNA: TGTGCTAGTGGTTTGTATGGGAGGACCTACGAGCAGTACTTC

size: NA
length: 14
V: TRBV20-1
J: TRBJ2-7
D: NA
CDR3: CSARDAFWGSEQYF
DNA: TGCAGTGCTAGAGATGCCTTTTGGGGATCCGAGCAGTACTTC

size: NA
length: 12
V: TRBV7-2
J: TRBJ1-5
D: TRBD1
CDR3: CASARGDQPQHF
DNA: TGTGCCAGCGCCAGGGGGGATCAGCCCCAGCATTTT

size: NA
length: 18
V: TRBV28
J: TRBJ2-2
D: TRBD1
CDR3: CASSDLRRDRGRRGELFF
DNA: TGTGCCAGCAGTGACCTCCGACGGGACAGGGGGCGAAGAGGGGAGCTGTTTTTT

size: NA
length: 16
V: TRBV3-1
J: TRBJ2-3
D: TRBD2
CDR3: CASSQGSGGSSARQYF
DNA: TGTGCCAGCAGCCAAGGGTCCGGCGGGAGCTCGGCCAGGCAGTATTTT

size: NA
length: 14
V: TRBV2
J: TRBJ2-5
D: TRBD2
CDR3: CASRSAGGQETQYF
DNA: TGTGCCAGCAGATCAGCGGGAGGGCAGGAGACCCAGTACTTC

size: NA
length: 13
V: TRBV20-1
J: TRBJ2-1
D: NA
CDR3: CSAIGQSRDGQFF
DNA: TGCAGTGCTATTGGGCAGTCGAGGGACGGGCAGTTCTTC

size: few
length: 15
V: TRBV15
J: TRBJ2-7
D: NA
CDR3: CATSRGVSGSYEQYF
DNA: TGTGCCACCAGCAGAGGCGTCAGCGGCTCCTACGAGCAGTACTTC

size: NA
length: 17
V: TRBV6-5
J: TRBJ2-7
D: TRBD1
CDR3: CASSYSNLEGAGYEQYF
DNA: TGTGCCAGCAGTTACTCCAATTTAGAGGGGGCGGGCTACGAGCAGTACTTC

size: few
length: 13
V: TRBV7-2
J: TRBJ1-2
D: NA
CDR3: CASSLGSGYGHTF
DNA: TGTGCCAGCAGCCTGGGCAGTGGGTATGGCCACACCTTC

size: NA
length: 16
V: TRBV11-2
J: TRBJ2-7
D: NA
CDR3: CASSLSILGEMEEQYF
DNA: TGTGCCAGCAGCTTATCTATTTTGGGGGAAATGGAAGAGCAGTACTTC

size: many
length: 15
V: TRBV7-8
J: TRBJ2-6
D: NA
CDR3: CASSLLGTGANVLTF
DNA: TGTGCCAGCAGCTTATTGGGGACTGGGGCCAACGTCCTGACTTTC

size: NA
length: 19
V: TRBV7-9
J: TRBJ2-6
D: NA
CDR3: CASSRLGSTLFSGANVLTF
DNA: TGTGCCAGCAGCCGATTAGGGTCTACTCTCTTCTCTGGGGCCAACGTCCTGACTTTC

size: NA
length: 16
V: TRBV6-5
J: TRBJ2-1
D: TRBD2
CDR3: CASSIDGGGSYNEQFF
DNA: TGTGCCAGCAGTATAGATGGGGGGGGTTCCTACAATGAGCAGTTCTTC

size: NA
length: 14
V: TRBV6-5
J: TRBJ2-7
D: NA
CDR3: CASSYSSGLYEQYF
DNA: TGTGCCAGCAGTTACTCGTCGGGTCTATACGAGCAGTACTTC

size: NA
length: 18
V: TRBV4-2
J: TRBJ1-3
D: TRBD1
CDR3: CASSQDRQGKSSGNTIYF
DNA: TGTGCCAGCAGCCAGGACCGACAGGGGAAAAGCTCTGGAAACACCATATATTTT

size: few
length: 15
V: TRBV20-1
J: TRBJ2-6
D: NA
CDR3: CSASRGGLGANVLTF
DNA: TGCAGTGCTAGCCGTGGGGGGCTGGGGGCCAACGTCCTGACTTTC

size: NA
length: 13
V: TRBV14
J: TRBJ2-3
D: TRBD1
CDR3: CASRYRGADTQYF
DNA: TGTGCCAGCAGGTACAGGGGAGCAGATACGCAGTATTTT

size: NA
length: 13
V: TRBV20-1
J: TRBJ2-1
D: NA
CDR3: CSADEGTYNEQFF
DNA: TGCAGTGCCGACGAGGGCACCTACAATGAGCAGTTCTTC

size: NA
length: 15
V: TRBV12-3/TRBV12-4
J: TRBJ1-5
D: TRBD1
CDR3: CASSSGGDSNQPQHF
DNA: TGTGCCAGCAGCTCAGGGGGAGATAGCAATCAGCCCCAGCATTTT

size: few
length: 14
V: TRBV29-1
J: TRBJ2-5
D: TRBD2
CDR3: CSVELAGGTETQYF
DNA: TGCAGCGTTGAACTAGCGGGGGGGACGGAGACCCAGTACTTC

size: once
length: 14
V: TRBV20-1
J: TRBJ2-7
D: NA
CDR3: CSAGGGAQENEQYF
DNA: TGCAGTGCTGGAGGGGGGGCCCAGGAAAACGAGCAGTACTTC

size: NA
length: 14
V: TRBV7-9
J: TRBJ2-1
D: TRBD2
CDR3: CASTESGGAIEQFF
DNA: TGTGCCAGCACCGAAAGCGGGGGGGCGATTGAGCAGTTCTTC

size: NA
length: 15
V: TRBV2
J: TRBJ1-5
D: TRBD1
CDR3: CASTKVTGFNQPQHF
DNA: TGTGCCAGCACAAAAGTGACAGGGTTCAATCAGCCCCAGCATTTT

size: few
length: 16
V: TRBV28
J: TRBJ2-7
D: NA
CDR3: CASSLMSGLGTYEQYF
DNA: TGTGCCAGCAGTTTAATGAGCGGCCTTGGGACCTACGAGCAGTACTTC

size: NA
length: 15
V: TRBV9
J: TRBJ1-2
D: NA
CDR3: CASSAEDVFPGGYTF
DNA: TGTGCCAGCAGCGCGGAGGACGTATTTCCCGGAGGCTACACCTTC

size: NA
length: 13
V: TRBV5-1
J: TRBJ2-5
D: NA
CDR3: CASRDQYQETQYF
DNA: TGCGCCAGCAGGGACCAATACCAAGAGACCCAGTACTTC

size: NA
length: 13
V: TRBV20-1
J: TRBJ1-4
D: TRBD1
CDR3: CSAPGQGTEKLFF
DNA: TGCAGTGCGCCAGGACAGGGTACTGAAAAACTGTTTTTT

size: NA
length: 18
V: TRBV15
J: TRBJ2-6
D: NA
CDR3: CATSRDWGLESGANVLTF
DNA: TGTGCCACCAGCAGAGATTGGGGATTGGAATCTGGGGCCAACGTCCTGACTTTC

size: once
length: 17
V: TRBV27
J: TRBJ2-6
D: NA
CDR3: CASSFVGVGPGANVLTF
DNA: TGTGCCAGCAGTTTCGTGGGCGTCGGCCCTGGGGCCAATGTCCTGACTTTC

size: NA
length: 14
V: TRBV5-1
J: TRBJ2-7
D: NA
CDR3: CASSYPEKSLEQYF
DNA: TGCGCCAGCAGCTACCCAGAGAAGTCCCTCGAGCAGTACTTC

size: NA
length: 15
V: TRBV5-1
J: TRBJ2-2
D: TRBD1
CDR3: CASSQRDRGTGELFF
DNA: TGCGCCAGCAGCCAACGGGACAGGGGGACCGGGGAGCTGTTTTTT

size: many
length: 13
V: TRBV20-1
J: TRBJ2-7
D: NA
CDR3: CSASLQVRGEQYF
DNA: TGCAGTGCTAGTCTTCAGGTGCGGGGCGAGCAGTACTTC

size: once
length: 12
V: TRBV11-1
J: TRBJ2-2
D: NA
CDR3: CASSPLQGELFF
DNA: TGTGCCAGCAGTCCTCTTCAGGGGGAGCTGTTTTTT

size: NA
length: 14
V: TRBV4-1
J: TRBJ1-2
D: NA
CDR3: CASSQVGGDSGYTF
DNA: TGCGCCAGCAGCCAAGTGGGGGGGGATAGTGGCTACACCTTC

size: once
length: 16
V: TRBV5-5
J: TRBJ2-7
D: NA
CDR3: CASNPQGRTARYEQYF
DNA: TGTGCCAGCAACCCTCAGGGGAGGACAGCTCGCTACGAGCAGTACTTC

size: many
length: 13
V: TRBV5-1
J: TRBJ2-7
D: TRBD1
CDR3: CASKWDRGGEQYF
DNA: TGCGCCAGCAAGTGGGACAGGGGAGGCGAGCAGTACTTC

size: few
length: 14
V: TRBV20-1
J: TRBJ2-1
D: TRBD1
CDR3: CSASDRDSYNEQFF
DNA: TGCAGTGCCTCAGACAGGGACTCCTACAATGAGCAGTTCTTC

size: NA
length: 14
V: TRBV7-2
J: TRBJ1-1
D: TRBD1
CDR3: CASSLQGVRTEAFF
DNA: TGTGCCAGCAGCTTACAGGGGGTCCGCACTGAAGCTTTCTTT

size: NA
length: 13
V: TRBV20-1
J: TRBJ1-2
D: NA
CDR3: CSARYGSQGYYTF
DNA: TGCAGTGCTAGATACGGGTCCCAGGGGTACTACACCTTC

size: NA
length: 13
V: TRBV7-2
J: TRBJ2-7
D: NA
CDR3: CASVPGPAGEQYF
DNA: TGTGCCAGCGTACCGGGACCCGCGGGCGAGCAGTACTTC

size: NA
length: 14
V: TRBV6-1
J: TRBJ1-5
D: NA
CDR3: CASSELLLGQPQHF
DNA: TGTGCCAGCAGTGAACTTCTGCTGGGGCAGCCCCAGCATTTT

size: NA
length: 16
V: TRBV28
J: TRBJ2-1
D: TRBD2
CDR3: CASSFISGGLRNEQFF
DNA: TGTGCCAGCAGTTTTATTAGCGGGGGGTTGAGGAATGAGCAGTTCTTC

size: NA
length: 18
V: TRBV7-9
J: TRBJ1-4
D: NA
CDR3: CASSPRSWGRATNEKLFF
DNA: TGTGCCAGCAGCCCCCGTTCTTGGGGGCGGGCAACTAATGAAAAACTGTTTTTT

size: NA
length: 15
V: TRBV28
J: TRBJ2-3
D: NA
CDR3: CASSLRGFSADTQYF
DNA: TGTGCCAGCAGTTTAAGGGGTTTCAGCGCAGATACGCAGTATTTT

size: few
length: 15
V: TRBV7-9
J: TRBJ2-7
D: TRBD1
CDR3: CASTQGTGGTYEQYF
DNA: TGTGCCAGCACCCAAGGGACAGGGGGAACCTACGAGCAGTACTTC

size: few
length: 13
V: TRBV5-1
J: TRBJ1-2
D: NA
CDR3: CASSENDGDGYTF
DNA: TGCGCCAGCAGCGAGAACGATGGGGATGGCTACACCTTC

size: many
length: 13
V: TRBV6-2/TRBV6-3
J: TRBJ2-3
D: NA
CDR3: CASSLVIADTQYF
DNA: TGTGCCAGCTCTTTAGTTATTGCAGATACGCAGTATTTT

size: few
length: 13
V: TRBV4-3
J: TRBJ2-5
D: NA
CDR3: CASSQAGTVTQYF
DNA: TGCGCCAGCAGCCAAGCCGGAACGGTGACCCAGTACTTC

size: NA
length: 14
V: TRBV6-2/TRBV6-3
J: TRBJ2-2
D: NA
CDR3: CASSYLRDTGELFF
DNA: TGTGCCAGCAGTTACCTCAGGGATACCGGGGAGCTGTTTTTT

size: NA
length: 17
V: TRBV11-2
J: TRBJ2-1
D: NA
CDR3: CASSPGRIGGPCNEQFF
DNA: TGTGCCAGCAGCCCCGGACGTATTGGGGGCCCCTGCAATGAGCAGTTCTTC

size: NA
length: 15
V: TRBV5-5
J: TRBJ2-5
D: NA
CDR3: CASTMGGALQETQYF
DNA: TGCGCCAGCACCATGGGGGGGGCCTTACAAGAGACCCAGTACTTC

size: NA
length: 15
V: TRBV12-3/TRBV12-4
J: TRBJ2-5
D: NA
CDR3: CASSCSHCAQETQYF
DNA: TGTGCCAGCAGTTGCTCTCACTGTGCCCAAGAGACCCAGTACTTC